Sequencing of this T cell receptor beta chain was carried out in a study of T cell changes during pregnancy in multiple sclerosis. Trimming took 1 base from V and 4 from J; bases not matched to a gene: 2. Per the germline V gene, CDR1 is SEHNR and CDR2 is FQNEAQ (reference sequence). The CDR3 contains 15 residues. Sequenced by immunoSEQ multiplex PCR; TCRdb stores in-frame clones only, minus some. The sample has some 140,000 clones; roughly 95% are singletons. This clone was seen only a few times. The sequencing here drew on peripheral blood, taken after pregnancy. The chain has TRBV7-9 and TRBJ1-5; TRBD1 agrees at 9 bases. This TCR was sampled from a female donor with multiple sclerosis, enrolled in a pregnancy study. Here the CDR3 DNA reads TGTGCCAGCAGCTTAGGGACAGGGGAAAATCAGCCCCAGCATTTT. Translating it yields CASSLGTGENQPQHF.